This TCR beta chain was obtained from a study of blood T cell repertoires in COVID-19. Germline-derived CDR1 and CDR2 are DFQATT and SNEGSKA (reference sequence). The germline V and J ends were trimmed by 4 bases and 3 bases, with 6 bases remaining between them. CDR3 length: 11 residues. Produced via immunoSEQ multiplex PCR; TCRdb's table is partial and in-frame only. Of 250,000 to 350,000 clones in the sample, 92% were seen once. Participants were aged about 18 to 100 years from approximately 24 US areas. Donors in Cohort 3 counted as recovered after two negative PCRs, clearance, or symptom resolution.

This TCR came from a woman in her twenties or thirties who had recovered from COVID-19. The sequenced material came from PBMCs or T cells enriched from blood (not recorded which). The chain uses TRBV20-1 and TRBJ2-5, with D possibly being TRBD1 (6 bases). CDR3: CSATGEETQYF. In DNA, the CDR3 is TGCAGTGCTACAGGGGAAGAGACCCAGTACTTC.